Detailed here is one TCR beta chain. No antigen is known for it. This entry belongs to a study of CD8+ T cells in alopecia areata. Study-level background: Once tofacitinib had been taken for 6 to 18 months, 6 months off drug followed. Study observations and caveats: Sequence data from scalp samples additionally include resident alphabeta T cells of normal skin. In lesional scalp, particularly from alopecia totalis/universalis, clonality was higher than in normal scalp.

The authors extracted RNA and reverse transcribed it into cDNA as the sequencing template. TCRdb keeps only in-frame clones here, not all; method: immunoSEQ multiplex PCR. The repertoire holds around 200,000 clones, with roughly 60% as singletons. V lost 1 base to trimming and J lost 8 bases, with 14 bases between them. In germline, CDR1 is SQVTM, CDR2 ANQGSEA. This CDR3 has 14 amino acids. The investigators collected lesional scalp punch biopsies and peripheral blood from alopecia areata patients. The J gene is TRBJ1-4, the V gene TRBV29-1, with D perhaps matching TRBD1 (5 bases). This TCR was recovered from a human donor with alopecia areata. This specimen consisted of CD4+ T cells sorted from blood, obtained at week 0. Written as DNA, the CDR3 is TGCAGCGTTGAAGGGGGGACCGTTGGCGAAAAACTGTTTTTT. It codes for CSVEGGTVGEKLFF. Complete variable domain (other parts from reference TRBV29-1 and TRBJ1-4): SAVISQKPSRDICQRGTSLTIQCQVDSQVTMMFWYRQQPGQSLTLIATANQGSEATYESGFVIDKFPISRPNLTFSTLTVSNMSPEDSSIYLCSVEGGTVGEKLFFGSGTQLSVL.